These T cell receptor beta chains were read from a single sample in a study of T cell responses to AZD1222 COVID-19 vaccine. This table comes from immunoSEQ multiplex PCR, and its TCRdb copy is limited to in-frame clones, with some not included. The table lists under 95,000 clones, almost 90% of them singletons, with over 1.2% in the top ten. The sample here was peripheral blood, taken 28 days after the second AZD1222 dose. The receptors derive from an adult who received the AZD1222 COVID-19 vaccine. Each CDR3 is given with its conserved first and last residue. Fields, in order: J gene, V gene, D gene, clone size, CDR3 protein, CDR3 DNA. A D gene is named only where the DNA matches it firmly. Clone size is shown for a subset of rows, as once, few, many or a class of expanded clone.

j_gene: TRBJ1-2; v_gene: TRBV11-2; d_gene: -; abundance: -; CDR3aa: CASSSTRTVANYGYTF; CDR3nt: TGTGCCAGCAGCTCAACCCGGACGGTAGCTAACTATGGCTACACCTTC
j_gene: TRBJ1-6; v_gene: TRBV30; d_gene: -; abundance: -; CDR3aa: CAWSVPRNSPLHF; CDR3nt: TGTGCCTGGAGTGTACCTCGCAATTCACCCCTCCACTTT
j_gene: TRBJ2-1; v_gene: TRBV13; d_gene: -; abundance: -; CDR3aa: CASSFRGDRNEQFF; CDR3nt: TGTGCCAGCAGCTTTCGAGGGGATCGCAATGAGCAGTTCTTC
j_gene: TRBJ1-2; v_gene: TRBV7-2; d_gene: TRBD1; abundance: -; CDR3aa: CASSLARLDRGYGYTF; CDR3nt: TGTGCCAGCAGCTTAGCCCGGCTCGACAGGGGGTATGGCTACACCTTC
j_gene: TRBJ1-5; v_gene: TRBV28; d_gene: TRBD1; abundance: -; CDR3aa: CASSPQIDRVNQPQHF; CDR3nt: TGTGCCAGCAGTCCACAAATAGACAGGGTAAATCAGCCCCAGCATTTT
j_gene: TRBJ1-2; v_gene: TRBV24-1; d_gene: -; abundance: -; CDR3aa: CATSATGSGYTF; CDR3nt: TGTGCCACCAGTGCGACGGGGAGTGGCTACACCTTC
j_gene: TRBJ2-5; v_gene: TRBV5-4; d_gene: TRBD1; abundance: -; CDR3aa: CASSYDRVETQYF; CDR3nt: TGTGCCAGCAGCTATGACAGGGTTGAGACCCAGTACTTC
j_gene: TRBJ2-5; v_gene: TRBV6-5; d_gene: TRBD1; abundance: -; CDR3aa: CASSYRTGKETQYF; CDR3nt: TGTGCCAGCAGTTACCGGACAGGAAAAGAGACCCAGTACTTC
j_gene: TRBJ2-7; v_gene: TRBV6-2/TRBV6-3; d_gene: -; abundance: -; CDR3aa: CASSYREFPPNF; CDR3nt: TGTGCCAGCAGTTACCGCGAGTTCCCCCCCAACTTC
j_gene: TRBJ1-6; v_gene: TRBV12-3/TRBV12-4; d_gene: -; abundance: -; CDR3aa: CASSPLGSPLHF; CDR3nt: TGTGCCAGCAGTCCCTTAGGTTCACCCCTCCACTTT
j_gene: TRBJ1-1; v_gene: TRBV7-9; d_gene: -; abundance: -; CDR3aa: CASSPVGATEAFF; CDR3nt: TGTGCCAGCAGCCCAGTGGGGGCCACTGAAGCTTTCTTT
j_gene: TRBJ2-5; v_gene: TRBV9; d_gene: TRBD2; abundance: -; CDR3aa: CASSSGLAEQETQYF; CDR3nt: TGTGCCAGCAGCTCCGGACTAGCGGAACAAGAGACCCAGTACTTC
j_gene: TRBJ2-6; v_gene: TRBV7-7; d_gene: -; abundance: -; CDR3aa: CASSTGSGANVLTF; CDR3nt: TGTGCCAGCAGTACAGGGTCTGGGGCCAACGTCCTGACTTTC
j_gene: TRBJ1-1; v_gene: TRBV6-4; d_gene: -; abundance: -; CDR3aa: CASRDSGRRNTEAFF; CDR3nt: TGTGCCAGCAGAGACTCGGGACGGAGGAACACTGAAGCTTTCTTT
j_gene: TRBJ2-7; v_gene: TRBV11-2; d_gene: -; abundance: -; CDR3aa: CASSLGGYSSYEQYF; CDR3nt: TGTGCCAGCAGCTTAGGGGGTTACAGCTCCTACGAGCAGTACTTC
j_gene: TRBJ1-1; v_gene: TRBV19; d_gene: TRBD1; abundance: -; CDR3aa: CASSTRGDRGTEAFF; CDR3nt: TGTGCCAGTAGTACCCGTGGGGACAGGGGAACTGAAGCTTTCTTT
j_gene: TRBJ2-2; v_gene: TRBV2; d_gene: -; abundance: -; CDR3aa: CASSYAGAPNTGELFF; CDR3nt: TGTGCCAGCAGTTACGCAGGGGCGCCGAACACCGGGGAGCTGTTTTTT
j_gene: TRBJ2-7; v_gene: TRBV28; d_gene: -; abundance: -; CDR3aa: CASSWRDGGSSYEQYF; CDR3nt: TGTGCCAGCAGTTGGCGGGACGGAGGTTCCTCCTACGAGCAGTACTTC
j_gene: TRBJ1-2; v_gene: TRBV19; d_gene: -; abundance: -; CDR3aa: CASSPAGTYGYTF; CDR3nt: TGTGCCAGTAGCCCGGCCGGGACCTATGGCTACACCTTC
j_gene: TRBJ1-2; v_gene: TRBV27; d_gene: -; abundance: -; CDR3aa: CASSSGAGGYTF; CDR3nt: TGTGCCAGCAGTTCCGGGGCGGGGGGCTACACCTTC
j_gene: TRBJ1-1; v_gene: TRBV11-3; d_gene: -; abundance: -; CDR3aa: CASSLSMDTEAFF; CDR3nt: TGTGCCAGCAGCTTAAGTATGGACACTGAAGCTTTCTTT
j_gene: TRBJ1-6; v_gene: TRBV7-9; d_gene: -; abundance: few; CDR3aa: CASSVQGTYNSPLHF; CDR3nt: TGTGCCAGCAGCGTACAGGGTACCTATAATTCACCCCTCCACTTT
j_gene: TRBJ1-5; v_gene: TRBV6-2/TRBV6-3; d_gene: -; abundance: -; CDR3aa: CASSYTDSNQPQHF; CDR3nt: TGTGCCAGCAGTTACACGGACAGCAATCAGCCCCAGCATTTT
j_gene: TRBJ2-2; v_gene: TRBV4-1; d_gene: -; abundance: -; CDR3aa: CASSRLPGQGDTGELFF; CDR3nt: TGCGCCAGCAGCCGCCTTCCGGGGCAAGGGGACACCGGGGAGCTGTTTTTT
j_gene: TRBJ2-5; v_gene: TRBV11-3; d_gene: -; abundance: -; CDR3aa: CASSPDGTGFKYF; CDR3nt: TGTGCCAGCAGCCCGGACGGGACGGGATTTAAGTACTTC
j_gene: TRBJ1-6; v_gene: TRBV14; d_gene: -; abundance: -; CDR3aa: CASSQFGEGSPLHF; CDR3nt: -
j_gene: TRBJ1-3; v_gene: TRBV6-1; d_gene: TRBD1; abundance: once; CDR3aa: CASSGGGQGSSGNTIYF; CDR3nt: TGTGCCAGCAGTGGGGGAGGACAGGGTTCGTCTGGAAACACCATATATTTT
j_gene: TRBJ2-7; v_gene: TRBV5-1; d_gene: -; abundance: -; CDR3aa: CASSIAGRPPYEQYF; CDR3nt: TGCGCCAGCAGCATCGCCGGACGTCCCCCCTACGAGCAGTACTTC
j_gene: TRBJ1-2; v_gene: TRBV6-5; d_gene: TRBD1; abundance: -; CDR3aa: CASSPGQGLGYTF; CDR3nt: TGTGCCAGCAGTCCCGGACAGGGGCTTGGCTACACCTTC
j_gene: TRBJ2-2; v_gene: TRBV28; d_gene: -; abundance: -; CDR3aa: CASRPTRGTGELFF; CDR3nt: TGTGCCAGCAGGCCCACCCGGGGCACCGGGGAGCTGTTTTTT
j_gene: TRBJ1-2; v_gene: TRBV30; d_gene: TRBD1; abundance: -; CDR3aa: CAWSVTGTGGNGYTF; CDR3nt: TGTGCCTGGAGTGTAACTGGGACAGGGGGCAATGGCTACACCTTC
j_gene: TRBJ1-5; v_gene: TRBV19; d_gene: TRBD1; abundance: -; CDR3aa: CASSIRGQGPNQPQHF; CDR3nt: TGTGCCAGTAGTATCCGAGGACAGGGCCCCAATCAGCCCCAGCATTTT
j_gene: TRBJ1-6; v_gene: TRBV7-2; d_gene: -; abundance: -; CDR3aa: CASTLTANSPLHF; CDR3nt: TGTGCCAGCACCCTGACAGCCAATTCACCCCTCCACTTT
j_gene: TRBJ1-5; v_gene: TRBV18; d_gene: -; abundance: -; CDR3aa: CASSTRDIIEPQHF; CDR3nt: TGTGCCAGCTCCACCCGGGACATAATTGAGCCCCAGCATTTT
j_gene: TRBJ1-2; v_gene: TRBV5-4; d_gene: -; abundance: once; CDR3aa: CASSPPGFAPAGYTF; CDR3nt: TGTGCCAGCAGCCCCCCCGGGTTCGCTCCTGCTGGCTACACCTTC
j_gene: TRBJ2-5; v_gene: TRBV9; d_gene: TRBD1; abundance: -; CDR3aa: CASSGTSPGQGETQYF; CDR3nt: TGTGCCAGCAGCGGAACATCGCCGGGACAGGGAGAGACCCAGTACTTC
j_gene: TRBJ1-2; v_gene: TRBV4-3; d_gene: -; abundance: -; CDR3aa: CASSQEKGYGYTF; CDR3nt: TGCGCCAGCAGCCAAGAGAAAGGATATGGCTACACCTTC
j_gene: TRBJ1-4; v_gene: TRBV3-1/TRBV3-2; d_gene: -; abundance: -; CDR3aa: CASSRGGGEKLFF; CDR3nt: TGTGCCAGCAGCCGCGGCGGGGGTGAAAAACTGTTTTTT
j_gene: TRBJ2-2; v_gene: TRBV28; d_gene: -; abundance: -; CDR3aa: CASSRGGYTGELFF; CDR3nt: TGTGCCAGCAGCCGAGGGGGATACACCGGGGAGCTGTTTTTT
j_gene: TRBJ2-2; v_gene: TRBV14; d_gene: -; abundance: -; CDR3aa: CASSQVRQNTGELFF; CDR3nt: TGTGCCAGCAGCCAAGTTCGTCAGAACACCGGGGAGCTGTTTTTT
j_gene: TRBJ2-3; v_gene: TRBV11-3; d_gene: TRBD1; abundance: once; CDR3aa: CASSPGQGGTDTQYF; CDR3nt: TGTGCCAGCTCACCGGGACAGGGTGGCACAGATACGCAGTATTTT
j_gene: TRBJ1-2; v_gene: TRBV6-4; d_gene: -; abundance: -; CDR3aa: CASNLSLRAGRGYTF; CDR3nt: TGTGCCAGCAACCTCTCCCTCCGAGCAGGACGGGGCTACACCTTC
j_gene: TRBJ2-7; v_gene: TRBV7-2; d_gene: -; abundance: once; CDR3aa: CASSLDAAGPREQYF; CDR3nt: TGTGCCAGCAGCCTAGATGCGGCGGGGCCGAGGGAGCAGTACTTC
j_gene: TRBJ2-1; v_gene: TRBV5-1; d_gene: TRBD2; abundance: -; CDR3aa: CASSLGGGGAAEQFF; CDR3nt: TGCGCCAGCAGCTTGGGTGGCGGGGGGGCCGCGGAGCAGTTCTTC
j_gene: TRBJ2-7; v_gene: TRBV6-6; d_gene: -; abundance: -; CDR3aa: CASSYSNYRDHEQYF; CDR3nt: TGTGCCAGCAGTTACTCGAACTACCGAGACCACGAGCAGTACTTC
j_gene: TRBJ2-7; v_gene: TRBV6-1; d_gene: -; abundance: -; CDR3aa: CASSERQPPYEQYF; CDR3nt: TGTGCCAGCAGTGAACGGCAGCCACCCTACGAGCAGTACTTC
j_gene: TRBJ1-1; v_gene: TRBV15; d_gene: -; abundance: -; CDR3aa: CATSRDPANTEAFF; CDR3nt: TGTGCCACCAGCAGAGACCCAGCGAACACTGAAGCTTTCTTT
j_gene: TRBJ1-2; v_gene: TRBV13; d_gene: TRBD1; abundance: -; CDR3aa: CASSHGTGDYGYTF; CDR3nt: TGTGCCAGCAGCCACGGGACAGGGGACTATGGCTACACCTTC
j_gene: TRBJ1-5; v_gene: TRBV21-1; d_gene: -; abundance: -; CDR3aa: CASSKRGQPVSGNQPQHF; CDR3nt: TGTGCCAGCAGCAAACGGGGTCAGCCCGTTTCTGGCAATCAGCCCCAGCATTTT
j_gene: TRBJ1-1; v_gene: TRBV5-8; d_gene: -; abundance: -; CDR3aa: CASSLWQSEAFF; CDR3nt: TGTGCCAGCAGCCTCTGGCAGTCTGAAGCTTTCTTT